This T cell receptor beta chain comes out of a study of blood T cell repertoires in COVID-19. V gave up 6 bases and J gave up 1 base; unmatched junction bases: 5. Germline values: CDR1 PRHDT, CDR2 FYEKMQ (reference sequence). CDR3 length: 15 residues. Generated by immunoSEQ multiplex PCR, the TCRdb table keeps only in-frame clones and is missing some. The table lists about 160,000 clones, 85% of them singletons. This chain uses TRBV13 with TRBJ1-1; 10 nucleotides match TRBD1. Sequencing was performed on peripheral blood. This TCR was sampled from a human donor with acute or convalescent COVID-19. The donor label of this sample is uncertain. The DNA of the CDR3 is TGTGCCAGCAGTCAAAGGACAGGGGGGAACACTGAAGCTTTCTTT. As protein: CASSQRTGGNTEAFF.